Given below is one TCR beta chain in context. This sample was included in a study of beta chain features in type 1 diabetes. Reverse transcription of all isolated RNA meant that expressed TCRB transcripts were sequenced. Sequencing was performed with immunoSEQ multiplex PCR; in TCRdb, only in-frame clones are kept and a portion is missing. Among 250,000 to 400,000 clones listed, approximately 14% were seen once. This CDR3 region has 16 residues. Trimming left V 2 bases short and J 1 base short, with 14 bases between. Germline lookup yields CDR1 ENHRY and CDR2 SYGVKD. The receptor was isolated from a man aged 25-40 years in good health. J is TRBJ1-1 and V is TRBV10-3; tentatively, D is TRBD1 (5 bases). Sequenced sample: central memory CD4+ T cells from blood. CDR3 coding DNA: TGTGCCATCAGTGAGGCCGTGGGGGGTGGGAACACTGAAGCTTTCTTT. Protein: CAISEAVGGGNTEAFF.